Listed below are T cell receptor beta chains from one sample, sequenced in a study of blood T cell repertoires in COVID-19. Repertoires were generated with immunoSEQ multiplex PCR, while TCRdb's copy carries only in-frame clones and drops some. The repertoire holds under 200,000 clones, with about 85% as singletons. Input material: peripheral blood. These receptors came from a man aged 60 to 75 with active or convalescent COVID-19. The CDR3 runs from the conserved cysteine through the conserved F or W. Fields, in order: J gene, clone size, CDR3 length, D gene, V gene, CDR3 protein, CDR3 DNA. The D gene is left open where the match is weak. Expanded clones get a size class; other rows say once, few or many, or leave the size out.

TRBJ1-2,once,13,-,TRBV12-3/TRBV12-4,CASSFSPNYGYTF,TGTGCCAGCAGTTTTTCCCCGAACTATGGCTACACCTTC
TRBJ2-7,-,12,-,TRBV29-1,CSVGPTTGEQYF,TGCAGCGTTGGACCGACGACGGGAGAGCAGTACTTC
TRBJ1-1,-,15,TRBD1,TRBV11-2,CASSFGTGRNTEAFF,TGTGCCAGCAGCTTCGGGACAGGAAGAAACACTGAAGCTTTCTTT
TRBJ1-5,-,14,TRBD1,TRBV2,CASSGTGEDQPQHF,TGTGCCAGCAGTGGGACAGGGGAGGATCAGCCCCAGCATTTT
TRBJ2-5,-,11,-,TRBV5-4,CASSEKETQYF,TGTGCCAGCAGCGAGAAGGAGACCCAGTACTTC
TRBJ2-1,-,10,-,TRBV27,CASSFQEQFF,TGTGCCAGCAGTTTTCAGGAGCAGTTCTTC
TRBJ2-1,-,16,TRBD1,TRBV25-1,CASSGRQGVRYNEQFF,TGTGCCAGCAGTGGCCGACAGGGGGTCCGGTACAATGAGCAGTTCTTC
TRBJ1-1,-,17,-,TRBV11-2,CASSQAAGGTLNTEAFF,TGTGCCAGCAGCCAAGCCGCGGGGGGTACCTTGAACACTGAAGCTTTCTTT
TRBJ2-6,-,16,-,TRBV7-6,CASSLEQGGGANVLTF,TGTGCCAGCAGCTTAGAGCAGGGAGGTGGGGCCAACGTCCTGACTTTC
TRBJ1-6,-,12,-,TRBV6-5,CASRDPTGCDSF,TGTGCCAGCAGGGACCCGACAGGTTGCGACTCCTTT
TRBJ1-5,-,16,-,TRBV10-2,CASSESDSYSNQPQHF,TGCGCCAGCAGTGAGTCCGATAGCTATAGCAATCAGCCCCAGCATTTT
TRBJ1-2,many,12,-,TRBV15,CATSRDSSGYTF,TGTGCCACCAGCAGAGATAGTTCGGGCTACACCTTC
TRBJ2-1,-,15,-,TRBV5-4,CASSLGGTTYNEQFF,TGTGCCAGCAGCTTGGGGGGGACAACCTACAATGAGCAGTTCTTC
TRBJ2-5,-,14,-,TRBV5-1,CASSLTGLKETQYF,TGCGCCAGCAGCTTGACGGGACTTAAAGAGACCCAGTACTTC
TRBJ1-6,few,17,-,TRBV24-1,CATSDLQWPAGNSPLHF,TGTGCCACCAGTGATTTGCAATGGCCAGCCGGGAATTCACCCCTCCACTTT
TRBJ2-2,-,15,TRBD1,TRBV7-9,CASSLGQGLTGELFF,TGTGCCAGCAGCTTAGGACAGGGGCTCACCGGGGAGCTGTTTTTT
TRBJ1-4,once,12,-,TRBV4-1,CASSQGGGKLFF,TGCGCCAGCAGCCAAGGAGGTGGAAAACTGTTTTTT
TRBJ2-5,-,16,TRBD2,TRBV9,CASSVEGTGGAETQYF,TGTGCCAGCAGCGTAGAAGGAACCGGGGGGGCGGAGACCCAGTACTTC
TRBJ2-7,few,12,-,TRBV2,CAAGRQTYEQYF,TGTGCCGCCGGGCGACAGACCTACGAGCAGTACTTC
TRBJ2-2,-,16,TRBD1,TRBV9,CASSVVGQGNTGELFF,TGTGCCAGCAGCGTAGTGGGACAGGGGAACACCGGGGAGCTGTTTTTT
TRBJ2-3,-,15,TRBD2,TRBV6-6,CASSLAGGGTDTQYF,TGTGCCAGCAGCCTAGCGGGGGGAGGCACAGATACGCAGTATTTT
TRBJ1-2,-,13,TRBD1,TRBV29-1,CSVGQGEVYGYTF,TGCAGCGTAGGACAGGGAGAAGTCTATGGCTACACCTTC
TRBJ2-1,once,16,TRBD2,TRBV6-1,CASSATSGGVFGEQFF,TGTGCCAGCAGTGCGACTAGCGGGGGGGTTTTCGGTGAGCAGTTCTTC
TRBJ1-3,-,14,-,TRBV6-5,CASHAGGAGNTIYF,TGTGCCAGCCATGCGGGAGGGGCGGGAAACACCATATATTTT
TRBJ2-7,-,14,-,TRBV5-1,CASSPGTDSYEQYF,TGCGCCAGCAGCCCCGGGACTGATTCCTACGAGCAGTACTTC
TRBJ1-4,-,15,-,TRBV7-9,CASSLNGQANEKLFF,TGTGCCAGCAGCTTAAACGGCCAGGCCAATGAAAAACTGTTTTTT
TRBJ2-4,once,13,-,TRBV24-1,CATSDSGVNIQYF,TGTGCCACCAGTGACTCAGGTGTAAACATTCAGTACTTC
TRBJ1-1,once,15,TRBD1,TRBV5-4,CASSSPGQGNTEAFF,TGTGCCAGCAGCTCGCCGGGACAGGGGAACACTGAAGCTTTCTTT
TRBJ1-5,once,17,-,TRBV5-4,CASSLGPVQGRGQPQHF,TGTGCCAGCAGCTTGGGTCCCGTCCAGGGAAGAGGTCAGCCCCAGCATTTT
TRBJ2-7,-,14,-,TRBV25-1,CASSEDSARYEQYF,TGTGCCAGCAGTGAGGACTCCGCGCGGTACGAGCAGTACTTC
TRBJ2-6,-,20,TRBD1,TRBV7-2,CASSLAPRDRGCSGANVLTF,TGTGCCAGCAGCTTAGCTCCCCGGGACAGGGGGTGCTCTGGGGCCAACGTCCTGACTTTC